This T cell receptor beta chain was captured by sequencing in a study of shared clonotypes between healthy human individuals. Findings and limits, study-wide: Rarefaction showed sorted-subset sequencing was incomplete despite large depth.

Deep level was the assay's run setting. The table came from immunoSEQ multiplex PCR; TCRdb's copy has only in-frame clones and leaves some out. The sample lists 800,000 or so clones; about 97% were seen once. Comment on this clone: Its antigen is still unknown.

Trimming cost V 3 bases and J 9 bases; bases outside gene matches: 14. The CDR3 sequence is 17 residues long. CDR1 and CDR2 (germline): SQVTM, ANQGSEA. Cells designated naive CD8 were CD45RO-negative and were positively selected for CCR7, with terminally differentiated effector memory CD45RA+ cells excluded. Specimen: naive CD8+ T cells sorted from blood. The TCR comes from a man under 40 in good health. The J gene is TRBJ2-1, the V gene TRBV29-1; the match to TRBD2 covers 13 bases. The CDR3 DNA reads as TGCAGCGTTGACAGGGGGCGGACTAGCGGGAGAAAGGGTGAGCAGTTCTTC. This gives the protein CSVDRGRTSGRKGEQFF.